This T cell receptor beta chain was obtained from a study of identifying expanded T cells in peripheral blood. Study-level results: Over around two and four weeks, about 15 and 18 clones changed, versus approximately 1.1 between replicates. Across healthy donors, higher total template counts meant significantly greater roughly 2-week count variance.

Healthy donors had no documented immune events, such as infections, while sampled. Some clones are missing from TCRdb's copy, which holds only in-frame ones; the method was immunoSEQ multiplex PCR. The data hold roughly 96,000 clones, with roughly 90% observed a single time. The CDR3 spans 16 residues. Per germline, CDR1 LNHDA and CDR2 SQIVND (reference sequence). J lost 6 bases, V lost 5 bases, and 8 bases had no gene match. In the case of this clone: Antigen: not known.

This TCR came from a person aged 18 to 75 in good health. The sequenced sample was blood. V gene TRBV19 combines with J gene TRBJ2-1; 12 bases fit TRBD2. The CDR3 loop reads CASSLEGLAGTNEQFF. DNA for the CDR3: TGTGCCAGTAGTCTTGAGGGACTAGCGGGCACCAATGAGCAGTTCTTC. The full variable domain, in which reference TRBV19 and TRBJ2-1 provide the parts outside the CDR3, is DGGITQSPKYLFRKEGQNVTLSCEQNLNHDAMYWYRQDPGQGLRLIYYSQIVNDFQKGDIAEGYSVSREKKESFPLTVTSAQKNPTAFYLCASSLEGLAGTNEQFFGPGTRLTVL.